What follows are 25 T cell receptor beta chains derived from one specimen sequenced in a study of CD8+ T cells in alopecia areata. Treatment of the sample: oral pan-JAK inhibitor, 5-10 mg twice daily. RNA was extracted and reverse transcribed into cDNA as the sequencing template. Data came from immunoSEQ multiplex PCR; TCRdb stores just in-frame clones and leaves some out. The sample has around 86,000 clones; approximately 70% are singletons. The source material was CD8+ T cells sorted from blood, sampled at roughly week 45, from a patient treated with tofacitinib. Receptors originate from a human donor with alopecia areata.

For the CDR3, the DNA is TGCGCCAGCAGCCAAGAGGAGACGGGGGCGGGTCGTTATAACACAGATACGCAGTATTTT. Translation: CASSQEETGAGRYNTDTQYF. The J gene is TRBJ2-3, the V gene TRBV4-3; D tentatively fits TRBD1 or TRBD2 (6 bases each). The CDR3 runs 20 residues. Germline CDR1 LGHNA, CDR2 YSLEER. V was trimmed by 0 bases and J by 2 bases, leaving 24 bases between them.

The chain couples TRBV20-1 to TRBJ1-2; no reliable D call. V dropped 6 bases and J dropped 5 bases, with 10 bases sitting between them. CDR1 is DFQATT, CDR2 SNEGSKA, per germline (reference sequence). CDR3 length equals 11 residues. DNA of the CDR3: TGCAGTGCGTGGGATCAATATGGCTACACCTTC. Its translation is CSAWDQYGYTF.

On this clone itself: This specimen includes other DNA sequences encoding the same CDR3. The chain carries TRBV4-3 and TRBJ1-1; the D is unclear. Deletions cut 1 base from V and 2 bases from J, with 5 bases between. Germline-derived CDR1 and CDR2 are LGHNA and YSLEER. CDR3 length: 13 amino acids. The CDR3 region has the DNA TGCGCCAGCAGCCAAGGAGCCAACACTGAAGCTTTCTTT. Translating gives CASSQGANTEAFF.

The rearrangement joins TRBV28 to TRBJ2-3, with TRBD2 identical over 8 bases. V lost 5 bases and J lost 5; bases outside the gene matches: 12. The CDR3 has 16 amino acids. In germline, CDR1 is MDHEN, CDR2 SYDVKM. The CDR3 region has the DNA TGTGCCAGCAGTCCCCGGGGTAGCGGGGTAATAGATACGCAGTATTTT. It codes for CASSPRGSGVIDTQYF.

The chain uses TRBV5-6 and TRBJ2-7, with D possibly being TRBD1 (6 bases). Germline CDR1 is SGHDT and CDR2 is YYEEEE. Trimming removed 2 bases from V and 11 bases from J, with 20 bases in between. The CDR3 sequence is 14 residues long. CDR3: CASSFTGTTTVEYF. The CDR3 nucleotides read TGTGCCAGCAGCTTTACCGGGACAACGACGGTTGAGTACTTC.

This chain connects TRBV7-9 to TRBJ2-7; D is perhaps TRBD2 (7 bases). The CDR3 runs to 15 residues. Germline V gene lookup returns CDR1 SEHNR and CDR2 FQNEAQ (reference sequence). Trimming removed 5 bases from V and 4 bases from J, with 18 bases in between. CDR3 region: CASSRPRGAKYEQYF. The CDR3 coding sequence is TGTGCCAGCAGCCGGCCTCGGGGGGCCAAATACGAGCAGTACTTC. Complete variable domain (other parts from reference TRBV7-9 and TRBJ2-7): DTGVSQNPRHKITKRGQNVTFRCDPISEHNRLYWYRQTLGQGPEFLTYFQNEAQLEKSRLLSDRFSAERPKGSFSTLEIQRTEQGDSAMYLCASSRPRGAKYEQYFGPGTRLTVT.

This clone showed up just once. The V gene is TRBV30, the J gene TRBJ2-7; TRBD1 might be the D (5 bases). The CDR3 is 14 residues long. Trimming took off 1 base at V and 1 base at J, with 11 bases between the two ends. The germline V gene has CDR1 GTSNPN and CDR2 SVGIG (reference sequence). The DNA of the CDR3 is TGTGCCTGGAGTGGTGGGCAGGGTTCCTACGAGCAGTACTTC. Residues: CAWSGGQGSYEQYF. Filled out from reference TRBV30 and TRBJ2-7, the complete variable domain reads SQTIHQWPATLVQPVGSPLSLECTVEGTSNPNLYWYRQAAGRGLQLLFYSVGIGQISSEVPQNLSASRPQDRQFILSSKKLLLSDSGFYLCAWSGGQGSYEQYFGPGTRLTVT.

In its sample, this clone was seen a few times. This chain connects TRBV23-1 to TRBJ1-2, with unresolved D. TRBV23-1 is an open reading frame, and its role is uncertain. The CDR3 covers 14 residues. V dropped 3 bases and J dropped 0 bases, with 8 bases sitting between them. The CDR3, as DNA: TGCGCCAGCAGTCATTACAGAGCTAACTATGGCTACACCTTC. It translates to CASSHYRANYGYTF.

This clone was picked up one time. This chain joins TRBV6-6 and TRBJ1-4; TRBD1 is a possible D gene (5 bases). Germline V gene sequence: CDR1 MNHNY, CDR2 SVGAGI (reference sequence). The CDR3 loop spans 14 amino acids. Trimming pared 2 bases from V and 7 bases from J, leaving 11 bases between. Here the CDR3 DNA reads TGTGCCAGCAGTTACCGGGGGGTCGGTGAAAAACTGTTTTTT. This sequence encodes CASSYRGVGEKLFF.

This clone showed up just once. The chain links TRBV2 to TRBJ1-2; D not resolved. Germline V gene sequence: CDR1 SNHLY, CDR2 FYNNEI. With 6 bases removed from V and 2 bases from J, the gap between germline ends came to 7 bases. The CDR3 covers 12 residues. The CDR3 reads CASRWGNYGYTF. As DNA, the CDR3 is TGTGCCAGCAGGTGGGGAAACTATGGCTACACCTTC.

This chain joins TRBV7-8 and TRBJ2-6; D gene uncertain. CDR3 size: 16 residues. Germline CDR1 is SGHVS and CDR2 is FQNEAQ. V dropped 3 bases and J dropped 0 bases, with 9 bases sitting between them. As DNA, the CDR3 is TGTGCCAGCAGCTTTAGGTTGATCTCTGGGGCCAACGTCCTGACTTTC. This gives the protein CASSFRLISGANVLTF.

The rearrangement uses TRBV27 and TRBJ2-7; TRBD2 matches at 8 bases. Germline V CDR1 and CDR2: MNHEY, SMNVEV (reference sequence). The length of the CDR3 is 14 residues. Losses at the gene ends were 4 bases for V and 4 bases for J; bases not matched to a gene: 6. CDR3 coding DNA: TGTGCCAGCAGTTGGGCGGGGGGCCCTTACGAGCAGTACTTC. It encodes CASSWAGGPYEQYF.

The rearrangement joins TRBV27 to TRBJ1-1; D unclear. The germline gives CDR1 MNHEY, CDR2 SMNVEV (reference sequence). The germline V and J ends were trimmed by 7 bases and 8 bases, with 11 bases remaining between them. The CDR3 consists of 11 residues. DNA for the CDR3: TGTGCCAGCATGGCTCGGGGAGAAGCTTTCTTT. Amino acid sequence: CASMARGEAFF.

The J gene is TRBJ2-7, the V gene TRBV19; D uncertain. In germline, CDR1 is LNHDA, CDR2 SQIVND (reference sequence). CDR3 length equals 13 residues. Trimming removed 4 bases at V and 0 bases at J, with 7 bases between. The CDR3 DNA reads as TGTGCCAGTAGTAGCACGAGCTCCTACGAGCAGTACTTC. This sequence encodes CASSSTSSYEQYF.

This clone has more than one count but fewer than ten. V is TRBV30 and J is TRBJ1-2; weak D call: TRBD1 (6 bases). V lost 5 bases, J lost 6 bases, and 16 bases lay in between. The CDR3 length is 13 residues. Germline V gene lookup returns CDR1 GTSNPN and CDR2 SVGIG (reference sequence). The CDR3 nucleotides read TGTGCCTGGGATTCCGGGACACACGATGGCTACACCTTC. This encodes CAWDSGTHDGYTF.

The rearrangement joins TRBV7-9 to TRBJ1-1, with D perhaps matching TRBD1 (6 bases). V shed 9 bases and J shed 1 base, with 9 bases lying between them. CDR1 is SEHNR and CDR2 is FQNEAQ in the germline V gene (reference sequence). This CDR3 spans 12 amino acids. The CDR3 region has the DNA TGTGCCAGTTTCAGGGGGAACACTGAAGCTTTCTTT. It is translated as CASFRGNTEAFF.

The chain carries TRBV27 and TRBJ1-3, with a weak D call TRBD1 (6 bases). Germline-derived CDR1 and CDR2 are MNHEY and SMNVEV (reference sequence). The germline V and J ends were trimmed by 6 bases and 2 bases, with 23 bases remaining between them. CDR3 length equals 18 residues. The CDR3 region is CASSQSFWTANAGNTIYF. DNA of the CDR3: TGTGCCAGCAGCCAATCGTTTTGGACAGCCAATGCTGGAAACACCATATATTTT.

The CDR3 sequence is CASSDERGPANTEAFF. The CDR3 nucleotides read TGCGCCAGCAGCGACGAACGGGGGCCCGCGAACACTGAAGCTTTCTTT. This rearrangement joins TRBV5-1 to TRBJ1-1; tentative D call: TRBD1 (6 bases). This CDR3 contains 16 residues. The germline CDR1 and CDR2 sequences are SGHRS and YFSETQ. Deletions cut 4 bases from V and 1 base from J, with 17 bases between.

The gene calls are TRBV6-5 and TRBJ2-7; TRBD1 is a possible D gene (5 bases). The CDR3 spans 16 residues. Germline V lookup: CDR1 MNHEY, CDR2 SVGAGI. Trimming removed 2 bases from V and 1 base from J, with 15 bases in between. Here the CDR3 DNA reads TGTGCCAGCAGTTACGGGGCGGCAGGGCTTTCCTACGAGCAGTACTTC. Its translation: CASSYGAAGLSYEQYF.

This clone was seen a few times. The chain combines TRBV19 with TRBJ1-5, with D maybe TRBD1 (5 bases). Germline V CDR1 and CDR2: LNHDA, SQIVND (reference sequence). The CDR3 contains 13 residues. V dropped 4 bases and J dropped 6 bases, with 10 bases sitting between them. The CDR3 region has the DNA TGTGCCAGTAGTACAGGGTTGATTCAGCCCCAGCATTTT. It encodes CASSTGLIQPQHF.

The CDR3, as DNA: TGTGCCAGCAGCTTATATGCGGGGGGCAGGGAGACCCAGTACTTC. Translating gives CASSLYAGGRETQYF. The chain links TRBV5-8 to TRBJ2-5, with 8 bases lining up with TRBD2. The CDR3 sequence is 15 residues long. The germline CDR1 and CDR2 sequences are SGHTS and YDEGEE. V shed 2 bases, J shed 5 bases, and the junction held 8 bases outside the gene matches. The full variable domain, with the rest looked up from reference TRBV5-8 and TRBJ2-5, is EAGVTQSPTHLIKTRGQQATLRCSPISGHTSVYWYQQALGLGLQFLLWYDEGEERNRGNFPPRFSGRQFPNYSSELNVNALELEDSALYLCASSLYAGGRETQYFGPGTRLLVL.

This clone appeared many times. The gene calls are TRBV6-4 and TRBJ2-1, with TRBD2 matching over 12 bases. The CDR3 length is 15 residues. Losses at the gene ends were 3 bases for V and 4 bases for J; bases not matched to a gene: 1. Germline V lookup: CDR1 MRHNA, CDR2 SNTAGT. The CDR3 coding sequence is TGTGCCAGCAGTGAGGGGACTAGCGGGTACAATGAGCAGTTCTTC. Encoded protein: CASSEGTSGYNEQFF.

The sample holds a few counts of this clone. This chain uses TRBV5-1 with TRBJ2-1; TRBD2 might be the D (6 bases). CDR3 length: 15 residues. Looked up from germline, CDR1 is SGHRS and CDR2 is YFSETQ. Trimming pared 0 bases from V and 8 bases from J, leaving 15 bases between. The CDR3 coding sequence is TGCGCCAGCAGCTTGGCCGGGGGAGAGGTCTATGAGCAGTTCTTC. Translating gives CASSLAGGEVYEQFF. Using reference TRBV5-1 and TRBJ2-1 for the parts outside the CDR3, the full variable domain is KAGVTQTPRYLIKTRGQQVTLSCSPISGHRSVSWYQQTPGQGLQFLFEYFSETQRNKGNFPGRFSGRQFSNSRSEMNVSTLELGDSALYLCASSLAGGEVYEQFFGPGTRLTVL.

This clone came up once. The CDR3 coding sequence is TGTGCCAGCAGCCCCGTGGGGACAGCAAACAATGAGCAGTTCTTC. Translated: CASSPVGTANNEQFF. The chain is built from TRBV5-6 and TRBJ2-1, with 7 bases matching TRBD1. There are 15 residues in the CDR3. The J segment lost 5 bases and the V segment lost 4 bases, leaving 9 bases of the junction unmatched. Germline loops: CDR1 SGHDT, CDR2 YYEEEE.

This rearrangement joins TRBV10-3 to TRBJ2-3; D gene uncertain. The CDR3 is made up of 13 amino acids. Germline V lookup: CDR1 ENHRY, CDR2 SYGVKD. The V and J ends lost 3 bases and 4 bases respectively, with 8 bases between them. CDR3 sequence: CAISEKNPDTQYF. As DNA, the CDR3 is TGTGCCATCAGTGAAAAGAACCCAGATACGCAGTATTTT.